This is a list of T cell receptor beta chains from one sample in a study of blood T cell repertoires in COVID-19. The table came from immunoSEQ multiplex PCR; TCRdb's copy has only in-frame clones and leaves some out. The sample has tens of thousands of clones; approximately 79% are singletons. Sample: peripheral blood. The receptors come from an elderly man with active COVID-19. The CDR3 runs from the conserved cysteine through the conserved F or W. The D gene is left open where the match is weak. Size is stated for part of the rows, as once, few or many counts, or as a class when the clone is expanded.

V gene: TRBV11-2
D gene: .
clone size: .
J gene: TRBJ2-1
CDR3 DNA: TGTGCCAGCAGCTCCTACGGCTTCCTAGGCCTTGGGCAGTTCTTC
CDR3 protein: CASSSYGFLGLGQFF

V gene: TRBV5-1
D gene: TRBD1
clone size: .
J gene: TRBJ2-7
CDR3 DNA: TGCGCCAGCAGCAGTAGACAGGGCACCTACGAGCAGTACTTC
CDR3 protein: CASSSRQGTYEQYF

V gene: TRBV5-1
D gene: TRBD1
clone size: .
J gene: TRBJ2-5
CDR3 DNA: TGCGCCAGCAGCTTGGTGGGGACAGGGTGGATCGAGACCCAGTACTTC
CDR3 protein: CASSLVGTGWIETQYF

V gene: TRBV6-5
D gene: .
clone size: .
J gene: TRBJ2-1
CDR3 DNA: TGTGCCAGCAGAACTAAAGTTAGCTCCTACAATGAGCAGTTCTTC
CDR3 protein: CASRTKVSSYNEQFF

V gene: TRBV19
D gene: TRBD1
clone size: .
J gene: TRBJ1-1
CDR3 DNA: TGTGCCAGTAGTCTGCCGGGACAGGGGAACACTGAAGCTTTCTTT
CDR3 protein: CASSLPGQGNTEAFF

V gene: TRBV5-5
D gene: .
clone size: .
J gene: TRBJ2-7
CDR3 DNA: TGTGCCAGCAGCCCAGGACGGGACTACGAGCAGTACTTC
CDR3 protein: CASSPGRDYEQYF

V gene: TRBV2
D gene: TRBD1
clone size: few
J gene: TRBJ2-7
CDR3 DNA: TGTGCCAGCAACCCGGGACAGTTCTACGAGCAGTACTTC
CDR3 protein: CASNPGQFYEQYF

V gene: TRBV18
D gene: TRBD1
clone size: .
J gene: TRBJ2-7
CDR3 DNA: TGTGCCAGCTCACCAACGGGACAGTACGAGCAGTACTTC
CDR3 protein: CASSPTGQYEQYF

V gene: TRBV6-6
D gene: TRBD1
clone size: .
J gene: TRBJ1-1
CDR3 DNA: TGTGCCACAGGACAGGGGTCGAACACTGAAGCTTTCTTT
CDR3 protein: CATGQGSNTEAFF

V gene: TRBV14
D gene: TRBD1
clone size: .
J gene: TRBJ2-7
CDR3 DNA: TGTGCCAGCAGCCAAGATAGGACAGGGGGAAGGTCGGCTTACGAGCAGTACTTC
CDR3 protein: CASSQDRTGGRSAYEQYF

V gene: TRBV2
D gene: TRBD1
clone size: .
J gene: TRBJ1-5
CDR3 DNA: TGTGCCAGCAGTGACTGGACAGGGAACCTGTATAGCAATCAGCCCCAGCATTTT
CDR3 protein: CASSDWTGNLYSNQPQHF

V gene: TRBV11-2
D gene: .
clone size: .
J gene: TRBJ2-3
CDR3 DNA: TGTGCCAGCAGTACCGGCGGTCCCGATACGCAGTATTTT
CDR3 protein: CASSTGGPDTQYF

V gene: TRBV12-3/TRBV12-4
D gene: .
clone size: few
J gene: TRBJ1-5
CDR3 DNA: TGTGCCAGCAGTTTCGGGGAAAATCAGCCCCAGCATTTT
CDR3 protein: CASSFGENQPQHF

V gene: TRBV30
D gene: TRBD2
clone size: .
J gene: TRBJ2-5
CDR3 DNA: TGTGCCTGGAGTGTACGCGGGAGGCGAAACGTTGAGACCCAGTACTTC
CDR3 protein: CAWSVRGRRNVETQYF

V gene: TRBV7-9
D gene: .
clone size: .
J gene: TRBJ1-2
CDR3 DNA: TGTGCCAGCAGCTTAGGGTGGGCGGACTCTAACTATGGCTACACCTTC
CDR3 protein: CASSLGWADSNYGYTF

V gene: TRBV7-3
D gene: TRBD1
clone size: .
J gene: TRBJ2-2
CDR3 DNA: TGTGCCAGCAGCTCAAGGGGACAGACGCTTCGTAACACCGGGGAGCTGTTTTTT
CDR3 protein: CASSSRGQTLRNTGELFF

V gene: TRBV6-2/TRBV6-3
D gene: .
clone size: .
J gene: TRBJ1-2
CDR3 DNA: TGTGCCAGCAGTGAGCAGGGCCTCTATGGCTACACCTTC
CDR3 protein: CASSEQGLYGYTF

V gene: TRBV5-5
D gene: .
clone size: few
J gene: TRBJ1-1
CDR3 DNA: TGTGCCAGCAGCGCACGACAGGCGCCTGAAGCTTTCTTT
CDR3 protein: CASSARQAPEAFF

V gene: TRBV6-2/TRBV6-3
D gene: TRBD2
clone size: .
J gene: TRBJ2-1
CDR3 DNA: TGTGCCAGCAGTCCGCGAACTAGCGGAGCGGCTGAGCAGTTCTTC
CDR3 protein: CASSPRTSGAAEQFF

V gene: TRBV7-2
D gene: .
clone size: .
J gene: TRBJ1-4
CDR3 DNA: TGTGCCAGCAGCTTAGCGGGTGGCAGCCTGGGAGAACTGTTTTTT
CDR3 protein: CASSLAGGSLGELFF

V gene: TRBV9
D gene: .
clone size: .
J gene: TRBJ1-4
CDR3 DNA: TGTGCCAGCAGCGTAGTGTCTGGGACTGGTGAAAAACTGTTTTTT
CDR3 protein: CASSVVSGTGEKLFF

V gene: TRBV6-6
D gene: .
clone size: few
J gene: TRBJ2-1
CDR3 DNA: TGTGCCAGCAGTCCCCTGAGTCTAGGTCAAACGACAGGCTCCTACAATGAGCAGTTCTTC
CDR3 protein: CASSPLSLGQTTGSYNEQFF

V gene: TRBV10-3
D gene: TRBD1
clone size: .
J gene: TRBJ1-5
CDR3 DNA: TGTGCCATCAGTGAGTCGGCAGGGGGCTTAGAGCCCCAGCATTTT
CDR3 protein: CAISESAGGLEPQHF